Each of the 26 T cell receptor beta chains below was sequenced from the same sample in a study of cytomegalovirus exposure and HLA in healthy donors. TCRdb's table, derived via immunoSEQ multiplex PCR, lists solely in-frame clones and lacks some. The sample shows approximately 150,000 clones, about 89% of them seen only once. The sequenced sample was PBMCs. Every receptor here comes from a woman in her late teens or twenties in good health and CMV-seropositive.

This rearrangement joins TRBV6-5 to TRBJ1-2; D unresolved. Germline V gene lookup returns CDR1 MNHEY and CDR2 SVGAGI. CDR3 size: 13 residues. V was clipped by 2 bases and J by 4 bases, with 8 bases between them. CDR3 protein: CASSYGPPYGYTF. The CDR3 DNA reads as TGTGCCAGCAGTTACGGCCCCCCCTATGGCTACACCTTC.

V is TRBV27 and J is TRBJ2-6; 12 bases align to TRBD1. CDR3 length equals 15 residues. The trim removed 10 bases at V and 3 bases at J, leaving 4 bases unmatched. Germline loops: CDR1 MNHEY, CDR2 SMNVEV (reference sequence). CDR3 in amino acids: CATGTGGIGANVLTF. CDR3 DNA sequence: TGTGCCACCGGGACAGGGGGCATTGGGGCCAACGTCCTGACTTTC.

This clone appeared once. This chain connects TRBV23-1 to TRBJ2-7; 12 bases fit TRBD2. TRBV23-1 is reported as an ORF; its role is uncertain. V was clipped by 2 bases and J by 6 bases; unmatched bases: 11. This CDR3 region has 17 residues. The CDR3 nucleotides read TGCGCCAGCAGTCAACCATCAAGACTAGCGGGAGTTCTCGAGCAGTACTTC. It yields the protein CASSQPSRLAGVLEQYF.

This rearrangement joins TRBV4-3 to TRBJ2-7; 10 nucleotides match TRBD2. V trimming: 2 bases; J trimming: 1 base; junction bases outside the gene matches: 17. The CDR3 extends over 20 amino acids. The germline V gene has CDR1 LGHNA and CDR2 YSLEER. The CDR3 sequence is CASSQKWASGSSVNSYEQYF. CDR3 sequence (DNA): TGCGCCAGCAGCCAAAAATGGGCTAGCGGGAGCTCCGTAAATTCCTACGAGCAGTACTTC.

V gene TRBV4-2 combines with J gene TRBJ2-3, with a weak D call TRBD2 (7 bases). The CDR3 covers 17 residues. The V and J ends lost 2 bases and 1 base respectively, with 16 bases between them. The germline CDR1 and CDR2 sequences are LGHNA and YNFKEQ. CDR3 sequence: CASSQRTRGAGTDTQYF. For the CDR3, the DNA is TGTGCCAGCAGCCAACGGACTAGGGGGGCTGGCACAGATACGCAGTATTTT.

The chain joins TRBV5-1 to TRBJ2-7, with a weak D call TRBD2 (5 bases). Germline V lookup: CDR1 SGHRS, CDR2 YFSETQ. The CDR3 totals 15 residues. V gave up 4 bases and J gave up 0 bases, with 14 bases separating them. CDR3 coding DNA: TGCGCCAGCAGCGCCGCGCGGGCTGGCTCCTACGAGCAGTACTTC. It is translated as CASSAARAGSYEQYF.

The CDR3 coding sequence is TGTGCCAGCCATAGCGGCTCAACCTACGAGCAGTACTTC. This sequence encodes CASHSGSTYEQYF. This chain connects TRBV6-1 to TRBJ2-7; maybe TRBD2 (6 bases). Germline CDR1 and CDR2: MNHNS and SASEGT. CDR3 length: 13 amino acids. V was shortened by 8 bases and J by 2 bases, with 13 bases between the two germline ends.

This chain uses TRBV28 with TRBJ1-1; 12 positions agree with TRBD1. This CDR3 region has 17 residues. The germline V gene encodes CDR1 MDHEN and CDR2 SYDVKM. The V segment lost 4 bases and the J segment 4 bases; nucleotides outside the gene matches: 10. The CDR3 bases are TGTGCCAGCAGTTGGGGGGGACAGGGGGCGGAGACCACTGAAGCTTTCTTT. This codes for CASSWGGQGAETTEAFF.

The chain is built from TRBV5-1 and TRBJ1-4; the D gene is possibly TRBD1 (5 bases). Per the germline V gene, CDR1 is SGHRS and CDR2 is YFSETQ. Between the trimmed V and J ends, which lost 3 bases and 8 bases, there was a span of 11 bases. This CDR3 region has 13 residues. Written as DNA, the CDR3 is TGCGCCAGCAGCTCCCTGAACAGGGAAAAACTGTTTTTT. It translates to CASSSLNREKLFF.

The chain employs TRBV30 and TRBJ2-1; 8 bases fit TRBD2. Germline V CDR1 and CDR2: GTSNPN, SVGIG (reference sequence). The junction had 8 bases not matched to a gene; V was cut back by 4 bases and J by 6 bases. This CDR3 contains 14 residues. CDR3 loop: CAWIRGLGVNEQFF. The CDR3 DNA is TGTGCCTGGATAAGGGGACTAGGGGTCAATGAGCAGTTCTTC.

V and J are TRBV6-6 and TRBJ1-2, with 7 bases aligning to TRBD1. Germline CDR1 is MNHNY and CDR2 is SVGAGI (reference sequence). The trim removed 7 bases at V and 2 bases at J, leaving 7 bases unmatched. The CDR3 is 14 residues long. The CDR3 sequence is CASTTDRANYGYTF. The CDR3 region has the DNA TGTGCCAGCACTACTGACAGGGCCAACTATGGCTACACCTTC.

The CDR3 nucleotides read TGTGCCAGCAGTTCCCTAAAAGCGGGACGGTCCTACGAGCAGTACTTC. It is translated as CASSSLKAGRSYEQYF. V gene TRBV27 combines with J gene TRBJ2-7, with TRBD2 matching over 7 bases. The germline gives CDR1 MNHEY, CDR2 SMNVEV (reference sequence). The junction had 10 bases not matched to a gene; V was cut back by 4 bases and J by 1 base. The CDR3 totals 16 residues.

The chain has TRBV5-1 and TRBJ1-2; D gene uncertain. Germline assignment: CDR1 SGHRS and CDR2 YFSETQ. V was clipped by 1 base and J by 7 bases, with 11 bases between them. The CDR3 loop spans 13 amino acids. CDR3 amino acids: CASSLSGDGGYTF. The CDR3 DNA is TGCGCCAGCAGCTTGTCCGGGGATGGTGGCTACACCTTC.

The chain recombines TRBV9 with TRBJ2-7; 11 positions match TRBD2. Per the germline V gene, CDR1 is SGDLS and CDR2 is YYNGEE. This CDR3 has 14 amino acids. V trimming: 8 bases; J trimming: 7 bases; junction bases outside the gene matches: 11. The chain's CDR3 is CARHYSGRAREQYF. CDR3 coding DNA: TGTGCCAGACACTATAGCGGGAGGGCTAGGGAGCAGTACTTC. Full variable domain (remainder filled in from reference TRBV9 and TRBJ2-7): DSGVTQTPKHLITATGQRVTLRCSPRSGDLSVYWYQQSLDQGLQFLIQYYNGEERAKGNILERFSAQQFPDLHSELNLSSLELGDSALYFCARHYSGRAREQYFGPGTRLTVT.

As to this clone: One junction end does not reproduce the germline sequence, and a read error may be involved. The CDR3 nucleotides read TGTGCCAGCAGTTTTTTGACAGGGGGCAAACAGCCCCAGCATTTT. The encoded protein is CASSFLTGGKQPQHF. The rearrangement links TRBV28 to TRBJ1-5, with 10 bases fitting TRBD1. CDR1 is MDHEN, CDR2 SYDVKM, per germline. The CDR3 length is 15 residues.

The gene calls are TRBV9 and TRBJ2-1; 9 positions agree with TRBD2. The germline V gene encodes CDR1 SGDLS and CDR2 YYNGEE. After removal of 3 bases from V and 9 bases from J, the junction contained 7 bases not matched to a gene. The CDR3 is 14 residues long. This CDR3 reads CASSGGTSFGEQFF. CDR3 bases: TGTGCCAGCAGCGGCGGGACTAGCTTTGGTGAGCAGTTCTTC.

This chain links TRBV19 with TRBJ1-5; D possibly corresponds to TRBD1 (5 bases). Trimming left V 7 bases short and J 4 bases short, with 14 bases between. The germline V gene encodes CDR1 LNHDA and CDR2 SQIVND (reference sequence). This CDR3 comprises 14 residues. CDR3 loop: CASMVAGLNQPQHF. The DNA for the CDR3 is TGTGCCAGTATGGTGGCAGGGCTAAATCAGCCCCAGCATTTT. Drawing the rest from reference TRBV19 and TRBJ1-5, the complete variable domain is DGGITQSPKYLFRKEGQNVTLSCEQNLNHDAMYWYRQDPGQGLRLIYYSQIVNDFQKGDIAEGYSVSREKKESFPLTVTSAQKNPTAFYLCASMVAGLNQPQHFGDGTRLSIL.

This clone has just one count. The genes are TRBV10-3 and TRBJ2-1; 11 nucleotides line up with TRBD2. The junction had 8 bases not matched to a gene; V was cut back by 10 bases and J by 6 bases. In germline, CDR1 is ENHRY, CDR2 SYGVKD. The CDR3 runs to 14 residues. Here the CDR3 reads CATRGLAGGNEQFF. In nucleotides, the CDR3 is TGTGCCACCCGAGGGCTAGCGGGGGGCAATGAGCAGTTCTTC.

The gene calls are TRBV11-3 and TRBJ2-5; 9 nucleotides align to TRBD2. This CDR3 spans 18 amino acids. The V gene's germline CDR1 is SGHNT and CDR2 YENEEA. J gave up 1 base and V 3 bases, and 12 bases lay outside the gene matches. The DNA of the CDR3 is TGTGCCAGCAGCTTTCGGGGGTCTAGCGGGGCCCTCCAAGAGACCCAGTACTTC. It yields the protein CASSFRGSSGALQETQYF.

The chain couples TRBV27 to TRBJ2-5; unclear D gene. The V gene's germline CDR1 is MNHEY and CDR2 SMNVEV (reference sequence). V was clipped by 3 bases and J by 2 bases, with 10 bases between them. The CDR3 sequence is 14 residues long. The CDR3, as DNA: TGTGCCAGCAGTTTCAACCGGCGGCAAGAGACCCAGTACTTC. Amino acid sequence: CASSFNRRQETQYF.

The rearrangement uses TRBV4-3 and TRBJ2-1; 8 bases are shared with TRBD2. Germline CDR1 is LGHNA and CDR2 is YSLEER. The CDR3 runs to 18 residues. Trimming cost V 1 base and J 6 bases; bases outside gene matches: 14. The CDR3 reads CASSQAYTGTRRTNEQFF. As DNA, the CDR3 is TGCGCCAGCAGCCAAGCGTATACCGGGACTAGACGGACCAATGAGCAGTTCTTC.

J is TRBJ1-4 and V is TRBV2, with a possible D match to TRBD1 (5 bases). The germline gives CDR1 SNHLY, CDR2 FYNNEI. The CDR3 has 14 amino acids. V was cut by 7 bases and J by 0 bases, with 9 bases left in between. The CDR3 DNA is TGTGCCAGCAATACAGGATCAACTAATGAAAAACTGTTTTTT. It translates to CASNTGSTNEKLFF.

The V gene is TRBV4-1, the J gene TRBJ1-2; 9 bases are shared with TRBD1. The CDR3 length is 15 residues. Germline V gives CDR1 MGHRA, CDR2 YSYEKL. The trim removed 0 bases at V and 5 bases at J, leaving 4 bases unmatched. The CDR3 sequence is CASSQEWTGAYGYTF. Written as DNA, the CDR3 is TGCGCCAGCAGCCAAGAGTGGACAGGGGCTTATGGCTACACCTTC.

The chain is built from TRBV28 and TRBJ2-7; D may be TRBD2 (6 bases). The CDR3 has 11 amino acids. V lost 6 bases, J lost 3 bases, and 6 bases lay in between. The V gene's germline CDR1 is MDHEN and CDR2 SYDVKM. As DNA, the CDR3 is TGTGCCAGCAGCGGGGGCTACGAGCAGTACTTC. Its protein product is CASSGGYEQYF. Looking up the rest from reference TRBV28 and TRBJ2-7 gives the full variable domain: DVKVTQSSRYLVKRTGEKVFLECVQDMDHENMFWYRQDPGLGLRLIYFSYDVKMKEKGDIPEGYSVSREKKERFSLILESASTNQTSMYLCASSGGYEQYFGPGTRLTVT.

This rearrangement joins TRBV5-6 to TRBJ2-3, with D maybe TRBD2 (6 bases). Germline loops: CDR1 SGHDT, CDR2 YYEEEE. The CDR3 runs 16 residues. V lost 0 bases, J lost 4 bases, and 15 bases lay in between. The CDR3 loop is CASSLVGGEGADTQYF. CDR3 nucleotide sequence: TGTGCCAGCAGCTTGGTGGGGGGAGAGGGCGCAGATACGCAGTATTTT. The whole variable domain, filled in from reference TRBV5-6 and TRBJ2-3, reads DAGVTQSPTHLIKTRGQQVTLRCSPKSGHDTVSWYQQALGQGPQFIFQYYEEEERQRGNFPDRFSGHQFPNYSSELNVNALLLGDSALYLCASSLVGGEGADTQYFGPGTRLTVL.

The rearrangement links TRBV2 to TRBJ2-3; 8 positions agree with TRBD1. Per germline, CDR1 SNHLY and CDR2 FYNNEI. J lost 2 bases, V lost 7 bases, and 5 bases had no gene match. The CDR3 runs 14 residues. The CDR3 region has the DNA TGTGCCAGCAACCCGGACAGGGTCACAGATACGCAGTATTTT. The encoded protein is CASNPDRVTDTQYF.